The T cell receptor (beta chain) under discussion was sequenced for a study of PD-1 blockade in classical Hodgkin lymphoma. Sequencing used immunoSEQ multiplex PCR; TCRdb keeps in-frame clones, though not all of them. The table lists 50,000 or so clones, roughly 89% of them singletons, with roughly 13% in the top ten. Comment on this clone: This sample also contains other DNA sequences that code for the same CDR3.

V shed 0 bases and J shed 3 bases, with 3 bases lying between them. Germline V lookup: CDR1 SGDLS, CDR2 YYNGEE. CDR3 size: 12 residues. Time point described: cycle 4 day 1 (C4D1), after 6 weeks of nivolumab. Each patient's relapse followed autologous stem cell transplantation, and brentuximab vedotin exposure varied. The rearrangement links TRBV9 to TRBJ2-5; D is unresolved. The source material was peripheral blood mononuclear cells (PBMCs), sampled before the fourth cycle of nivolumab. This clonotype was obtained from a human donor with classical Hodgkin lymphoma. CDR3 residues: CASSVEEETQYF. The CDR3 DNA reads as TGTGCCAGCAGCGTAGAGGAAGAGACCCAGTACTTC.